The present T cell receptor (beta chain) was sequenced within a study of pediatric ulcerative colitis. General study points: Total lymphocyte DNA, not sorted subsets, was the template. Ulcerative colitis patients shared more blood-rectal clones than controls.

Germline V CDR1 and CDR2: MNHNY, SVGAGI (reference sequence). After removal of 5 bases from V and 8 bases from J, the junction contained 5 bases not matched to a gene. There are 13 residues in the CDR3. Method: immunoSEQ multiplex PCR; TCRdb's copy keeps in-frame clones and lacks some. The sample includes approximately 37,000 clones, 65% to 80% of them seen just once. In the case of this clone: Antigen: not known.

Rectal tissue came from one to two pinch biopsies taken at colonoscopy. The rearrangement links TRBV6-6 to TRBJ1-2; TRBD1 aligns across 10 bases. Sequencing used gut tissue. The clonotype originates from a boy younger than 18 with severe ulcerative colitis. CDR3 DNA: TGTGCCAGCAGTCGACAGGGGGCGGGAGGCTACACCTTC. Its translation: CASSRQGAGGYTF.